A single sample gave rise to the 17 T cell receptor beta chains below, sequenced in a study of CD4 T cells in relation to SARS-CoV-2 and coronaviruses. Clones were read by immunoSEQ multiplex PCR, and TCRdb kept only the in-frame ones, dropping some. The sample lists some 30,000 clones, roughly 80% occurring once. Antigens of these TCRs are unknown. The unexposed donors gave CD4+ T cells in 2011-2018, prior to COVID-19. After about ten days of culture, CD4+ T cells were isolated. Sequencing was performed on CD4+ T cells from PBMCs, cultured in vitro. Every receptor here comes from a human donor in good health.

The chain recombines TRBV7-2 with TRBJ2-3, with no clear D. The V and J ends lost 3 bases and 4 bases respectively, with 14 bases between them. The germline CDR1 and CDR2 sequences are SGHTA and FQGNSA. The length of the CDR3 is 15 residues. The CDR3 DNA reads TGTGCCAGCAGCTTGGCGCAGGTTAGGTCAGATACGCAGTATTTT. It is translated as CASSLAQVRSDTQYF.

The sample holds one count of this clone. The chain recombines TRBV11-2 with TRBJ1-2; D remains unclear. Per the germline V gene, CDR1 is SGHAT and CDR2 is FQNNGV. V lost 5 bases, J lost 4 bases, and 20 bases lay in between. This CDR3 is built from 16 residues. The CDR3 here is CASSPQISASGYGYTF. CDR3 nucleotide sequence: TGTGCCAGCAGCCCCCAAATTAGCGCTAGCGGCTATGGCTACACCTTC.

The chain links TRBV11-3 to TRBJ2-1, with TRBD1 matching over 8 bases. Per germline, CDR1 SGHNT and CDR2 YENEEA. The junction had 10 bases not matched to a gene; V was cut back by 5 bases and J by 4 bases. This CDR3 comprises 16 residues. The CDR3 DNA follows: TGTGCCAGCAGCACCAACAGGGGGAGGAGATACAATGAGCAGTTCTTC. This gives the protein CASSTNRGRRYNEQFF.

This clone came up a few times. The rearrangement links TRBV6-2 or TRBV6-3 to TRBJ2-5, with 8 bases fitting TRBD2. The CDR3 runs 14 residues. Germline CDR1 and CDR2: MNHEY and SVGEGT. Trimming cost V 6 bases and J 3 bases; bases outside gene matches: 6. The CDR3 bases are TGTGCCAGCAGCCTACTAGCGGAAAAAGAGACCCAGTACTTC. The encoded protein is CASSLLAEKETQYF.

The chain recombines TRBV27 with TRBJ1-5; D is undetermined. Germline values: CDR1 MNHEY, CDR2 SMNVEV (reference sequence). Deletions cut 0 bases from V and 4 bases from J, with 7 bases between. CDR3 length: 14 residues. The CDR3 reads CASSLSSGNQPQHF. CDR3 nucleotides: TGTGCCAGCAGTTTATCCTCCGGAAATCAGCCCCAGCATTTT.

The rearrangement links TRBV4-2 to TRBJ2-7; TRBD2 aligns across 7 bases. Germline lookup yields CDR1 LGHNA and CDR2 YNFKEQ. The CDR3 sequence is 15 residues long. With V trimmed by 0 bases and J by 7 bases, 9 bases remained unmatched. The DNA of the CDR3 is TGTGCCAGCAGCCAAGAGGGGGGGTATTCGGGTGAGCAGTACTTC. It encodes CASSQEGGYSGEQYF.

The chain is built from TRBV10-3 and TRBJ1-6; D ambiguous. Germline CDR1 ENHRY, CDR2 SYGVKD. This CDR3 has 12 residues. V was pared by 8 bases and J by 5 bases, with 7 bases between. CDR3 sequence: CAIGTDNSPLHF. CDR3 coding DNA: TGTGCCATCGGAACAGATAATTCACCCCTCCACTTT.

The rearrangement joins TRBV3-1 (or the pseudogene TRBV3-2) to TRBJ2-3; no definite D call. This CDR3 contains 15 residues. Per the germline V gene, CDR1 is LGHDT and CDR2 is YNNKEL (reference sequence). V was clipped by 4 bases and J by 1 base, with 12 bases between them. The CDR3 nucleotides are TGTGCCAGCAGCCCCCGCCTAGGTCGCACAGATACGCAGTATTTT. Protein: CASSPRLGRTDTQYF.

This clone occurred a few times. V usage is TRBV7-8 and J usage is TRBJ2-5; TRBD1 matches at 10 bases. Germline V gives CDR1 SGHVS, CDR2 FQNEAQ. V lost 5 bases and J lost 2; bases outside the gene matches: 8. This CDR3 contains 16 residues. The CDR3 DNA follows: TGTGCCAGCAGCCACCGTGGGACAGGGGAACAAGAGACCCAGTACTTC. Protein: CASSHRGTGEQETQYF.

This chain links TRBV6-5 with TRBJ1-5; D unclear. Deletions cut 6 bases from V and 1 base from J, with 13 bases between. CDR1 and CDR2 (germline): MNHEY, SVGAGI. The CDR3 has 15 amino acids. The chain's CDR3 is CASSPTGFSNQPQHF. The CDR3 region has the DNA TGTGCCAGCAGCCCGACGGGCTTCAGCAATCAGCCCCAGCATTTT.

The chain has TRBV7-2 and TRBJ2-3; possibly TRBD2 for D (5 bases). The CDR3 is made up of 17 amino acids. Trimming took 0 bases from V and 4 from J, leaving 17 bases between them. Germline values: CDR1 SGHTA, CDR2 FQGNSA. In DNA, the CDR3 is TGTGCCAGCAGCTTAGCGACACTAGACGCCGTCTCAGATACGCAGTATTTT. Protein product: CASSLATLDAVSDTQYF.

The gene calls are TRBV12-3 or TRBV12-4 and TRBJ1-6, with 7 bases matching TRBD1. J was trimmed by 10 bases and V by 5 bases; bases with no gene match: 5. This CDR3 has 13 residues. The CDR3, as DNA: TGTGCCAGCAGTGTGGACAGGTTGTCACCCCTCCACTTT. Translating it yields CASSVDRLSPLHF.

The J gene is TRBJ2-7, the V gene TRBV12-3 or TRBV12-4; D not resolved. Between the trimmed V and J ends, which lost 2 bases and 5 bases, there was a span of 4 bases. There are 11 residues in the CDR3. CDR3 sequence (DNA): TGTGCCAGCAGTTTACCACACGAGCAGTACTTC. Translated, it gives CASSLPHEQYF.

The rearrangement joins TRBV3-1 (or the pseudogene TRBV3-2) to TRBJ1-5; maybe TRBD1 (6 bases). CDR1 is LGHDT, CDR2 YNNKEL, per germline (reference sequence). This CDR3 spans 14 amino acids. Deletions cut 3 bases from V and 2 bases from J, with 8 bases between. Here the CDR3 DNA reads TGTGCCAGCAGCCACAGGGGAGGCAATCAGCCCCAGCATTTT. Amino acid sequence: CASSHRGGNQPQHF.

The rearrangement links TRBV6-5 to TRBJ2-3, with D perhaps matching TRBD1 (5 bases). The CDR3 contains 15 residues. CDR1 and CDR2 from the germline V gene are MNHEY and SVGAGI. Trimming stripped 7 bases from V and 4 bases from J, with 18 bases between. CDR3 nucleotides: TGTGCCAGCAACGGACCGCAGGGTATGGCAGATACGCAGTATTTT. This sequence encodes CASNGPQGMADTQYF.

The chain combines TRBV4-2 with TRBJ2-5; a possible D gene is TRBD2 (5 bases). Deletions cut 8 bases from V and 5 bases from J, with 15 bases between. CDR1 and CDR2 from the germline V gene are LGHNA and YNFKEQ. The length of the CDR3 is 13 residues. The CDR3 coding sequence is TGTGCCAGCTCCCGTAGTAGGGAGGAGACCCAGTACTTC. Translation gives CASSRSREETQYF.

The CDR3 nucleotides are TGTGCCAGCATTCCGGGACAGGTCAATCAGCCCCAGCATTTT. Its translation: CASIPGQVNQPQHF. The chain is built from TRBV6-6 and TRBJ1-5, with TRBD1 matching over 8 bases. J was trimmed by 3 bases and V by 7 bases; bases with no gene match: 5. The germline CDR1 and CDR2 sequences are MNHNY and SVGAGI (reference sequence). The CDR3 has 14 amino acids.